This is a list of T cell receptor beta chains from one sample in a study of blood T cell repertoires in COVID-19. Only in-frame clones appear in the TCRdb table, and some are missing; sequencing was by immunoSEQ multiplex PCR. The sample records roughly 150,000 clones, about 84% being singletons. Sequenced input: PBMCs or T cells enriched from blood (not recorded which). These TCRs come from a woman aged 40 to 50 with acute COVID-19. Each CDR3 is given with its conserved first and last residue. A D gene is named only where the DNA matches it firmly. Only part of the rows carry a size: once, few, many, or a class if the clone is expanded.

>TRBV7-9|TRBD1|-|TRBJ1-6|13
TGTGCCAGCAGCACAGGGGTGGGGTCACCCCTCCACTTT
CASSTGVGSPLHF
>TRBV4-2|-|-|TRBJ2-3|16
TGTGCCAGCAGCCAAGATCTCGGCGGAGGCACAGATACGCAGTATTTT
CASSQDLGGGTDTQYF
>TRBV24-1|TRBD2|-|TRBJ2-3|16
TGTGCCACCAGTCTGACTAGCGGAAAAGGAGCAGATACGCAGTATTTT
CATSLTSGKGADTQYF
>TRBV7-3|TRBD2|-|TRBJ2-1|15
TGTGCCAGCAGCCGGACTAGCGGCCCGTACAATGAGCAGTTCTTC
CASSRTSGPYNEQFF
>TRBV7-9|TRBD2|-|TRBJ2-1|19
TGTGCCAGCAGCCCCCCCCGGCTAGCGGGAGACCCCTCCTACAATGAGCAGTTCTTC
CASSPPRLAGDPSYNEQFF
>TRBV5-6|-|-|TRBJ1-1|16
TGTGCCAGCAGGTTAAGAAGGACAATTTCGGACACTGAAGCTTTCTTT
CASRLRRTISDTEAFF
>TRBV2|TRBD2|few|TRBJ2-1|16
TGTGCCAGCACTCCGGATTGGACTAGATTCTACAATGAGCAGTTCTTC
CASTPDWTRFYNEQFF
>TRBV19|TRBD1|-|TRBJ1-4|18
TGTGCCAGTAGTATCCGGACAGGGGGCTCTGCAACTAATGAAAAACTGTTTTTT
CASSIRTGGSATNEKLFF
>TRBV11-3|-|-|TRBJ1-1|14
TGTGCCAGCAGCTCTATTAGAGGGAGCACTGAAGCTTTCTTT
CASSSIRGSTEAFF
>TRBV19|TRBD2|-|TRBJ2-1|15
TGTGCCAGTAGCCCCGGGACTAGCGGAGACAATGAGCAGTTCTTC
CASSPGTSGDNEQFF
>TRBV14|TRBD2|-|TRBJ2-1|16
TGTGCCAGCAGCCGACCCGGGACTAGCGGGAGAATTGAGCAGTTCTTC
CASSRPGTSGRIEQFF
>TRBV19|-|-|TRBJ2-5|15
TGTGCCAGTAGTATAGTTGGAGGACGTGCAGAGACCCAGTACTTC
CASSIVGGRAETQYF
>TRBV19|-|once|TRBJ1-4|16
TGTGCCAGTAGTTCGCACAGGAGTCCAAGGAATGAAAAACTGTTTTTT
CASSSHRSPRNEKLFF